Below, 17 T cell receptor beta chains from the same sample are listed, as sequenced in a study of cytomegalovirus exposure and HLA in healthy donors. PCR involved 60 Vbeta and 13 Jbeta primers. Produced via immunoSEQ multiplex PCR; TCRdb's table is partial and in-frame only. The sample lists 120,000 or so clones, about 74% occurring once. Specimen: PBMCs. The receptors come from a man aged 30 to 39 in good health and CMV-seronegative.

This clone was found a few times. The chain couples TRBV10-3 to TRBJ1-4; TRBD1 matches at 7 bases. The junction had 11 bases not matched to a gene; V was cut back by 3 bases and J by 7 bases. Per germline, CDR1 ENHRY and CDR2 SYGVKD. The CDR3 covers 16 residues. The CDR3: CAISESPTGRGEKLFF. The CDR3 DNA follows: TGTGCCATCAGTGAAAGCCCGACAGGGCGGGGTGAAAAACTGTTTTTT.

The chain is built from TRBV6-6 and TRBJ1-5; 7 bases agree with TRBD1. Trimming at V came to 7 bases and at J to 4 bases, leaving 10 bases not matched to a gene. The CDR3 extends over 15 amino acids. CDR1 is MNHNY, CDR2 SVGAGI, per germline (reference sequence). The CDR3 loop is CASIIGTAGNQPQHF. CDR3 nucleotide sequence: TGTGCCAGCATCATTGGGACAGCCGGAAATCAGCCCCAGCATTTT.

J is TRBJ2-1 and V is TRBV27; 11 bases agree with TRBD1. The CDR3 length is 14 residues. CDR1 and CDR2 (germline): MNHEY, SMNVEV (reference sequence). The V segment lost 4 bases and the J segment 9 bases; nucleotides outside the gene matches: 5. CDR3 protein: CASSSGTGGREQFF. Written as DNA, the CDR3 is TGTGCCAGCAGTTCCGGGACAGGGGGTCGTGAGCAGTTCTTC.

The chain links TRBV7-6 to TRBJ2-7, with D possibly being TRBD2 (6 bases). The CDR3 totals 14 residues. The V end lost 0 bases, the J end lost 2 bases, and 8 bases lay between the germline ends. CDR1 is SGHVS, CDR2 FNYEAQ, per germline. The CDR3 sequence is CASSLAEGPYEQYF. CDR3 sequence (DNA): TGTGCCAGCAGCTTAGCGGAGGGCCCCTACGAGCAGTACTTC.

The chain is built from TRBV7-9 and TRBJ2-5, with TRBD1 identical over 9 bases. The CDR3 is 16 residues long. V lost 3 bases to trimming and J lost 5 bases; unmatched junction nucleotides: 10. The germline CDR1 and CDR2 sequences are SEHNR and FQNEAQ (reference sequence). The DNA for the CDR3 is TGTGCCAGCAGCTTCCCCGACAGGGGGGGGTCGGAGACCCAGTACTTC. This gives the protein CASSFPDRGGSETQYF.

V and J are TRBV2 and TRBJ2-7; the D is unclear. The CDR3 length is 15 residues. Germline V gene sequence: CDR1 SNHLY, CDR2 FYNNEI. V lost 0 bases and J lost 3, with 12 bases in between. CDR3 DNA sequence: TGTGCCAGCAGTGAAGCAGCCGGCGGAAACTACGAGCAGTACTTC. It encodes CASSEAAGGNYEQYF.

V and J are TRBV21-1 and TRBJ1-5; no check of the table's D call, TRBD1, against the DNA was made. TRBV21-1 constitutes a pseudogene. The CDR3 consists of 15 residues. The CDR3 is CASSKRPRVNQPQHF. In DNA form, the CDR3 reads TGTGCCAGCAGCAAACGCCCCAGGGTAAATCAGCCCCAGCATTTT.

The rearrangement uses TRBV4-1 and TRBJ2-7; D is possibly TRBD1 (6 bases). V lost 0 bases and J lost 6, with 12 bases in between. This CDR3 contains 14 residues. CDR1 and CDR2 (germline): MGHRA, YSYEKL. In DNA form, the CDR3 reads TGCGCCAGCAGCCAAGACAGGGGTATTGGCGAGCAGTACTTC. Translating it yields CASSQDRGIGEQYF.

The genes are TRBV25-1 and TRBJ2-5; the D is unclear. The V gene's germline CDR1 is MGHDK and CDR2 SYGVNS. V lost 5 bases, J lost 5 bases, and 12 bases lay in between. The CDR3 runs to 13 residues. CDR3 DNA: TGTGCCAGCAGTCGGAACGGGTTGGAGACCCAGTACTTC. It specifies CASSRNGLETQYF.

This clone turned up a few times. The chain employs TRBV30 and TRBJ1-5; maybe TRBD1 (5 bases). CDR1 is GTSNPN and CDR2 is SVGIG in the germline V gene (reference sequence). The CDR3 has 13 amino acids. The V gene lost 5 bases and the J gene lost 6 bases, with 14 bases spanning the gap. The CDR3, as DNA: TGTGCCTGGGGGGCAGGTGTTTTTCAGCCCCAGCATTTT. As protein: CAWGAGVFQPQHF.

This clone occurred a few times. The DNA for the CDR3 is TGCGCCAGCAGCCACTTAACAGGTGGATTTTTCGAGCAGTACTTC. Translated: CASSHLTGGFFEQYF. This chain connects TRBV4-1 to TRBJ2-7; the D gene is possibly TRBD1 (5 bases). Germline values: CDR1 MGHRA, CDR2 YSYEKL. The V end lost 3 bases, the J end lost 6 bases, and 18 bases lay between the germline ends. CDR3 size: 15 residues.

The chain employs TRBV7-8 and TRBJ2-3; possibly TRBD2 for D (6 bases). This CDR3 comprises 14 residues. V was clipped by 6 bases and J by 0 bases, with 10 bases between them. Germline-derived CDR1 and CDR2 are SGHVS and FQNEAQ. The CDR3 DNA follows: TGTGCCAGCAGGGGGGGAGTTAGCACAGATACGCAGTATTTT. Translating gives CASRGGVSTDTQYF.

This chain uses TRBV10-3 with TRBJ2-3, with TRBD2 matching over 8 bases. The CDR3 sequence is 14 residues long. V dropped 10 bases and J dropped 1; count of bases not matched to a gene: 7. Germline V gene sequence: CDR1 ENHRY, CDR2 SYGVKD. The CDR3 region is CATAGGTGTDTQYF. The CDR3 DNA reads TGTGCCACGGCGGGAGGTACGGGCACAGATACGCAGTATTTT.

The rearrangement links TRBV5-1 to TRBJ2-1; D is possibly TRBD2 (5 bases). Germline assignment: CDR1 SGHRS and CDR2 YFSETQ. The CDR3 runs to 13 residues. The V and J ends lost 2 bases and 5 bases respectively, with 8 bases between them. The CDR3 loop is CASSLSGNNEQFF. The CDR3 nucleotides are TGCGCCAGCAGCTTATCCGGGAACAATGAGCAGTTCTTC.

This chain connects TRBV18 to TRBJ2-1; a weak D match, TRBD2 (6 bases). In germline, CDR1 is KGHSH, CDR2 LQKENI. The CDR3 is 13 amino acids. Trimming pared 3 bases from V and 7 bases from J, leaving 10 bases between. The CDR3 nucleotides are TGTGCCAGCTCACCTAGCGGCTTGAATGAGCAGTTCTTC. It specifies CASSPSGLNEQFF.

This chain connects TRBV19 to TRBJ1-5; TRBD1 agrees at 7 bases. Trimming removed 7 bases from V and 5 bases from J; junction bases left unmatched: 11. From germline, CDR1 is LNHDA and CDR2 SQIVND (reference sequence). The CDR3 covers 15 residues. Here the CDR3 reads CASKVRQGLDQPQHF. The DNA of the CDR3 is TGTGCCAGTAAGGTGCGACAGGGATTGGATCAGCCCCAGCATTTT.

J is TRBJ1-6 and V is TRBV6-5, with D possibly matching TRBD1 (6 bases). The CDR3 extends over 15 amino acids. Germline assignment: CDR1 MNHEY and CDR2 SVGAGI. Trimming removed 2 bases from V and 7 bases from J, with 12 bases in between. CDR3 region: CASSYEAGVNSPLHF. CDR3 in DNA: TGTGCCAGCAGTTACGAGGCAGGGGTAAATTCACCCCTCCACTTT.